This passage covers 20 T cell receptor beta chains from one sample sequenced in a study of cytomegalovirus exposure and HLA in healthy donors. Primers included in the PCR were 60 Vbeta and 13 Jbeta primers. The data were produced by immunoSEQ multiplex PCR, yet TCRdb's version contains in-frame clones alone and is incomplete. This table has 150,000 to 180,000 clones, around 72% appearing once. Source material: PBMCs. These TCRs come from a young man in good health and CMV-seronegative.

In DNA, the CDR3 is TGTGCCAGCAGACGGACAGGGACAAGCACAGATACGCAGTATTTT. Translated, it gives CASRRTGTSTDTQYF. This chain links TRBV11-2 with TRBJ2-3; TRBD1 agrees at 8 bases. Per the germline V gene, CDR1 is SGHAT and CDR2 is FQNNGV. V shed 6 bases and J 0 bases; nucleotides not matched to a gene: 5. This CDR3 is built from 15 residues.

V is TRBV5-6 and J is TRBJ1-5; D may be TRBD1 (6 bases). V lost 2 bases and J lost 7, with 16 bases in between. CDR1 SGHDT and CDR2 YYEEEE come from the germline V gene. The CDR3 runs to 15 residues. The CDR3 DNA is TGTGCCAGCAGCTTTCGGAGCAGGGGTTGGCAGCCCCAGCATTTT. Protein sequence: CASSFRSRGWQPQHF.

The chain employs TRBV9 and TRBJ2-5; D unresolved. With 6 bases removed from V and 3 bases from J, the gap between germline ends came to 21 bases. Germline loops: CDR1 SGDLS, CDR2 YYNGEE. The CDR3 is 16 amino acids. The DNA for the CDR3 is TGTGCCAGCACCTCTGGAGCCGCGGCACCTGAAGAGACCCAGTACTTC. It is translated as CASTSGAAAPEETQYF.

The CDR3 DNA is TGTGCCAGCAGTTTATCGAATGGCCCAAGTCCCGAGCAGTTCTTC. This gives the protein CASSLSNGPSPEQFF. V is TRBV27 and J is TRBJ2-1; D gene unclear. The V and J ends lost 0 bases and 10 bases respectively, with 16 bases between them. Germline CDR1 MNHEY, CDR2 SMNVEV (reference sequence). This CDR3 has 15 amino acids.

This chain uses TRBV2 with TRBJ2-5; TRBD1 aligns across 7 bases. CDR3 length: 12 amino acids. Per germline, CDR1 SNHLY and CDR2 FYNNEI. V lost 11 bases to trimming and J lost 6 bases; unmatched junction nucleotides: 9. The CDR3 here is CAGAGGGKTQYF. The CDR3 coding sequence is TGTGCCGGGGCAGGGGGTGGTAAGACCCAGTACTTC. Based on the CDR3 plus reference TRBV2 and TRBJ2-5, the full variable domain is EPEVTQTPSHQVTQMGQEVILRCVPISNHLYFYWYRQILGQKVEFLVSFYNNEISEKSEIFDDQFSVERPDGSNFTLKIRSTKLEDSAMYFCAGAGGGKTQYFGPGTRLLVL.

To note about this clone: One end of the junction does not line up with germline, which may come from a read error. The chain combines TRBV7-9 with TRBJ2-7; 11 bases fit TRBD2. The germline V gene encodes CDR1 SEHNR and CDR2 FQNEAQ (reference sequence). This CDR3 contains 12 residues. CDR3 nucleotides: TGTTCCAGCAGCTTATCTAGCGGGAGGTGGTACTTC. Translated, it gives CSSSLSSGRWYF.

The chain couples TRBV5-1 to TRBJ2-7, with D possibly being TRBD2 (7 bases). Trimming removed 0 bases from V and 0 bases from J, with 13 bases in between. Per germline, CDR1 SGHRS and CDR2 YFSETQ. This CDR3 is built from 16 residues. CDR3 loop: CASSLGEGGGSYEQYF. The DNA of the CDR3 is TGCGCCAGCAGCTTGGGGGAGGGGGGTGGCTCCTACGAGCAGTACTTC.

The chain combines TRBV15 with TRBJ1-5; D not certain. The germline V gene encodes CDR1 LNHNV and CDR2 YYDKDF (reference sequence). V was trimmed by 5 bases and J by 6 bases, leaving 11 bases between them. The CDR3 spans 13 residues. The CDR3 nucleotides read TGTGCCACCAGCCCGCGAGTGGTTCAGCCCCAGCATTTT. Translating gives CATSPRVVQPQHF.

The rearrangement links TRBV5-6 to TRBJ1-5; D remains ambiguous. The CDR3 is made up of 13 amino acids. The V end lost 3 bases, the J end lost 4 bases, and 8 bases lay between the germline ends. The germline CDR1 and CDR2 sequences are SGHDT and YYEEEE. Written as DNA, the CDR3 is TGTGCCAGCAGCTCGAGCTCTAATCAGCCCCAGCATTTT. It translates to CASSSSSNQPQHF.

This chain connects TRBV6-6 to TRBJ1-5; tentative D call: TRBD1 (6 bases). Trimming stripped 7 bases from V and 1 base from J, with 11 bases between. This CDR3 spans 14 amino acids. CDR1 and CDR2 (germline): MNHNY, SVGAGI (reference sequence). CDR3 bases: TGTGCCAGCACCCGGACAGCGAGCAATCAGCCCCAGCATTTT. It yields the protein CASTRTASNQPQHF.

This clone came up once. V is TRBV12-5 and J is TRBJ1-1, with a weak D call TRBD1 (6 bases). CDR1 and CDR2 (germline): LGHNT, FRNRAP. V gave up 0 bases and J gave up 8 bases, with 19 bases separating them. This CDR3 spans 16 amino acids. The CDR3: CASGLVLGAFRSEAFF. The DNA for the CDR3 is TGTGCTAGTGGTTTGGTATTGGGGGCGTTTCGGTCAGAAGCTTTCTTT.

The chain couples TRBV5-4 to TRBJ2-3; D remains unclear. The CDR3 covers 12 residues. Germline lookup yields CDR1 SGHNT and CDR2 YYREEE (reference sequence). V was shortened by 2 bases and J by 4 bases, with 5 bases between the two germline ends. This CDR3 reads CASSFAADTQYF. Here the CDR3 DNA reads TGTGCCAGCAGCTTTGCGGCAGATACGCAGTATTTT.

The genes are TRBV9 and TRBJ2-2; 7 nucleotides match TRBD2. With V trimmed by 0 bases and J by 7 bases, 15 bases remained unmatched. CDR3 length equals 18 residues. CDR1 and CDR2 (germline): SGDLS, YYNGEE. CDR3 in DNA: TGTGCCAGCAGCGTAGAAGGGAGGGGCCGCATAGGTCGCGGGGAGCTGTTTTTT. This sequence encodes CASSVEGRGRIGRGELFF.

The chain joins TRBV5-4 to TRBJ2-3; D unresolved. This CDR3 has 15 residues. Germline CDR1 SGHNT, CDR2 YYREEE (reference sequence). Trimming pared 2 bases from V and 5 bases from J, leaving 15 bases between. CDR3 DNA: TGTGCCAGCAGCTTTTTCGCGGCATCAGAAGATACGCAGTATTTT. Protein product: CASSFFAASEDTQYF. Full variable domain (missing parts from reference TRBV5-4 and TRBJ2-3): ETGVTQSPTHLIKTRGQQVTLRCSSQSGHNTVSWYQQALGQGPQFIFQYYREEENGRGNFPPRFSGLQFPNYSSELNVNALELDDSALYLCASSFFAASEDTQYFGPGTRLTVL.

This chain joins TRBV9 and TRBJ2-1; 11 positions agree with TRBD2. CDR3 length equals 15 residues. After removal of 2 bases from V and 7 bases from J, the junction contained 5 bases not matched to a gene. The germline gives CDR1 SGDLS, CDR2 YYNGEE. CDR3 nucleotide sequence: TGTGCCAGCAGCGTTAGCGGGAGGGATGGTAATGAGCAGTTCTTC. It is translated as CASSVSGRDGNEQFF.

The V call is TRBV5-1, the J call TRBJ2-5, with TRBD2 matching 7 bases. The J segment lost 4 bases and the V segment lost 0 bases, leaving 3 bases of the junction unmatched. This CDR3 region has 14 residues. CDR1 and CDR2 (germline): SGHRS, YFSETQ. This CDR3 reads CASSLGTSGETQYF. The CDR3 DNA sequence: TGCGCCAGCAGCTTGGGGACTAGTGGAGAGACCCAGTACTTC.

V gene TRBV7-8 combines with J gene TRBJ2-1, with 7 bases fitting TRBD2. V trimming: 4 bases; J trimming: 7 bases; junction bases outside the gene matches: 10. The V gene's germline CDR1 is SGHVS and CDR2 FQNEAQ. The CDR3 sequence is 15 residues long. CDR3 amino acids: CASSSRLAMWNEQFF. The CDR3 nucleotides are TGTGCCAGCAGCTCCCGACTAGCAATGTGGAATGAGCAGTTCTTC.

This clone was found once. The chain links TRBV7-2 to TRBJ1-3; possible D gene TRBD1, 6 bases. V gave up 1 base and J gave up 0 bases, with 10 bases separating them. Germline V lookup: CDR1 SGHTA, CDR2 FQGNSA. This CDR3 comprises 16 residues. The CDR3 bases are TGTGCCAGCAGCTTAGTGGGGGCCTCCTCTGGAAACACCATATATTTT. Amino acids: CASSLVGASSGNTIYF.

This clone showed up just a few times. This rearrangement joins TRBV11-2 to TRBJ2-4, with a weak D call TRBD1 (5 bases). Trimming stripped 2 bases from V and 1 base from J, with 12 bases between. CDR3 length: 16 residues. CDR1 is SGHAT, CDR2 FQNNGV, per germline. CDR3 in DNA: TGTGCCAGCAGCTTAACAGGCGTGGGGGCCAAAAACATTCAGTACTTC. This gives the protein CASSLTGVGAKNIQYF.

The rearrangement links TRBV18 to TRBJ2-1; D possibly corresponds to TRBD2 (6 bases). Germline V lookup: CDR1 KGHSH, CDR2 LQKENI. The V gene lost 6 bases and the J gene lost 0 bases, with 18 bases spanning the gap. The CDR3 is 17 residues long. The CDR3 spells CASSPMGLRSSYNEQFF. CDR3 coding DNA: TGTGCCAGCTCGCCTATGGGACTCCGCAGCTCCTACAATGAGCAGTTCTTC.